This T cell receptor beta chain was retrieved from a study of T-cell reconstitution after alpha-beta-depleted transplantation in children. A TCRbeta library incorporating unique molecular identifiers was prepared. TCRdb itself ran the PCR reads through MiXCR, one entry per CDR3 protein. This table has 600,000 to 800,000 distinct CDR3 sequences, around 13% appearing once. The sample holds many counts of this clonotype. The CDR3 runs to 17 residues. Germline V gives CDR1 SGHTA, CDR2 FQGNSA. The V segment lost 0 bases and the J segment 1 base; nucleotides outside the gene matches: 3. Sequencing used PBMCs, obtained before TCRalphabeta/CD19-depleted stem cell transplant. This rearrangement joins TRBV7-2 to TRBJ2-3, with TRBD2 matching over 11 bases. The receptor's source is a girl aged 2-10 years with congenital amegakaryocytic thrombocytopenia, due to receive a stem cell transplant. CDR3 sequence reads: CASSLALAGGRTDTQYF. The CDR3 nucleotides are TGTGCCAGCAGCTTAGCCCTAGCGGGAGGTCGCACAGATACGCAGTATTTT. The full variable domain, in which reference TRBV7-2 and TRBJ2-3 provide the parts outside the CDR3, is GAGVSQSPSNKVTEKGKDVELRCDPISGHTALYWYRQSLGQGLEFLIYFQGNSAPDKSGLPSDRFSAERTGGSVSTLTIQRTQQEDSAVYLCASSLALAGGRTDTQYFGPGTRLTVL.